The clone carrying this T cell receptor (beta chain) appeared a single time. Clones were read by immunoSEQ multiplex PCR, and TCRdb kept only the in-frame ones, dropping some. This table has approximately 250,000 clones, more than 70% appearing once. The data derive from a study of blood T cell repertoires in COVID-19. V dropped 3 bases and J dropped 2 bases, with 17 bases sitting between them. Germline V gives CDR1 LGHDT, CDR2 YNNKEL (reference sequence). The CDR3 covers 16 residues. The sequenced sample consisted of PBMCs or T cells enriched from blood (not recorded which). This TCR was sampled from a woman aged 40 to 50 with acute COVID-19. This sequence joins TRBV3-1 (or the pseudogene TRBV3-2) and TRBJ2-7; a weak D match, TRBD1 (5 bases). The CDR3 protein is CASSHAPGPLTYEQYV. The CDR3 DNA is TGTGCCAGCAGCCATGCTCCAGGGCCCCTTACCTACGAGCAGTACGTC.